The 10 T cell receptor beta chains below all came from one sample that was sequenced in a study of preoperative IRX-2 immunotherapy in early breast cancer. Described treatment: preoperative locoregional IRX-2 cytokine immunotherapy. Using immunoSEQ multiplex PCR, the repertoire was profiled, and TCRdb retains in-frame clones only, with some absent. The table records around 60,000 clones, around 94% of them present only once. Sample collection was performed from a patient treated with IRX-2 immunotherapy. All receptors come from a human donor with breast cancer.

V usage is TRBV6-1 and J usage is TRBJ1-5; D is perhaps TRBD1 (6 bases). This CDR3 region has 15 residues. CDR1 MNHNS and CDR2 SASEGT come from the germline V gene. V was pared by 7 bases and J by 6 bases, with 19 bases between. The CDR3 DNA sequence: TGTGCCAGCAACCGGGAGGCAGGGGTTATTCAGCCCCAGCATTTT. It specifies CASNREAGVIQPQHF.

V and J are TRBV6-5 and TRBJ2-7, with D unresolved. The germline V gene has CDR1 MNHEY and CDR2 SVGAGI. Trimming took off 0 bases at V and 10 bases at J, with 13 bases between the two ends. This CDR3 has 13 residues. The CDR3: CASSYSELDSQYF. CDR3 in DNA: TGTGCCAGCAGTTACTCCGAGCTCGATAGCCAGTACTTC.

V usage is TRBV10-3 and J usage is TRBJ2-3; D possibly corresponds to TRBD1 (6 bases). The V and J ends lost 7 bases and 2 bases respectively, with 16 bases between them. This CDR3 has 15 residues. The germline CDR1 and CDR2 sequences are ENHRY and SYGVKD. CDR3 region: CAIKGTPSPTDTQYF. DNA for the CDR3: TGTGCCATCAAAGGGACACCCAGTCCCACAGATACGCAGTATTTT.

J is TRBJ2-7 and V is TRBV11-1; D not resolved. V was cut by 5 bases and J by 3 bases, with 11 bases left in between. The germline gives CDR1 SGHAT, CDR2 FQDESV (reference sequence). This CDR3 has 13 amino acids. The CDR3 DNA is TGTGCCAGCAGCCGACACAGATACTACGAGCAGTACTTC. The encoded protein is CASSRHRYYEQYF.

The genes are TRBV5-8 and TRBJ2-5, with D possibly being TRBD1 (6 bases). The V end lost 1 base, the J end lost 3 bases, and 19 bases lay between the germline ends. The CDR3 sequence is 17 residues long. The germline V gene has CDR1 SGHTS and CDR2 YDEGEE. The CDR3 reads CASSLYPALNREETQYF. The CDR3 DNA reads TGTGCCAGCAGCTTGTACCCCGCCTTAAACAGGGAAGAGACCCAGTACTTC.

This sequence joins TRBV28 and TRBJ1-5; D not certain. Germline CDR1 and CDR2: MDHEN and SYDVKM. This CDR3 has 13 amino acids. Trimming took off 4 bases at V and 3 bases at J, with 7 bases between the two ends. The CDR3 nucleotides are TGTGCCAGCAGTTGGCATATCAATCAGCCCCAGCATTTT. It translates to CASSWHINQPQHF.

The gene calls are TRBV11-2 and TRBJ2-7; 7 nucleotides align to TRBD1. Germline CDR1 SGHAT, CDR2 FQNNGV. The CDR3 contains 15 residues. The V segment lost 6 bases and the J segment 1 base; nucleotides outside the gene matches: 9. CDR3 DNA: TGTGCCAGCAGATCCTACAGGGGAACGTCCTACGAGCAGTACTTC. It yields the protein CASRSYRGTSYEQYF.

The genes are TRBV5-1 and TRBJ2-1; 11 nucleotides line up with TRBD2. J lost 2 bases, V lost 1 base, and 2 bases had no gene match. The CDR3 is 16 residues long. Germline CDR1 and CDR2: SGHRS and YFSETQ. The CDR3 region is CASSLTSGGTYNEQFF. Here the CDR3 DNA reads TGCGCCAGCAGCTTGACTAGCGGGGGTACCTACAATGAGCAGTTCTTC.

The chain links TRBV27 to TRBJ2-2, with TRBD1 matching over 8 bases. Trimming took 6 bases from V and 0 from J; bases not matched to a gene: 0. The length of the CDR3 is 14 residues. CDR1 is MNHEY, CDR2 SMNVEV, per germline (reference sequence). The CDR3 spells CASRQGANTGELFF. The CDR3 nucleotides are TGTGCCAGCAGACAGGGGGCGAACACCGGGGAGCTGTTTTTT.

V gene TRBV5-1 combines with J gene TRBJ2-5, with D possibly TRBD2 on 5 matching bases. This CDR3 is built from 14 residues. Germline values: CDR1 SGHRS, CDR2 YFSETQ. Trimming left V 0 bases short and J 5 bases short, with 11 bases between. The CDR3 region has the DNA TGCGCCAGCAGCTTGGCCGGGGAAATGGAGACCCAGTACTTC. It codes for CASSLAGEMETQYF.